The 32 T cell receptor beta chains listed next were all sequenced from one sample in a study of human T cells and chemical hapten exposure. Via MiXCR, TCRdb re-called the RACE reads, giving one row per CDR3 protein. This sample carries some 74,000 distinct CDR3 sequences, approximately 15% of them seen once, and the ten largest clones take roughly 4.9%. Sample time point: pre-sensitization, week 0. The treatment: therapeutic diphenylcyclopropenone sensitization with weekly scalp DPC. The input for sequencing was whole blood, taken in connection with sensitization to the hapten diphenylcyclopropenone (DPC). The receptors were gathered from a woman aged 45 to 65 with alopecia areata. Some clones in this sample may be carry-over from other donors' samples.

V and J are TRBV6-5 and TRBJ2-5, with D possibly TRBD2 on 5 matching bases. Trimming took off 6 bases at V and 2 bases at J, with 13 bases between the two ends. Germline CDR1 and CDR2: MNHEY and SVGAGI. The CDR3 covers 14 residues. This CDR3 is CASSPGILQETQYF. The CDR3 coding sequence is TGTGCCAGCAGCCCCGGGATTTTACAAGAGACCCAGTACTTC.

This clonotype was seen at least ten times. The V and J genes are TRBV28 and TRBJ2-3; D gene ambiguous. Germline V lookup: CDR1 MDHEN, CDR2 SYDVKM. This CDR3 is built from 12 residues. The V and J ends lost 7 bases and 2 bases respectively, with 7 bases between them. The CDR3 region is CASTTSTDTQYF. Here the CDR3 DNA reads TGTGCCAGCACAACGTCCACAGATACGCAGTATTTT.

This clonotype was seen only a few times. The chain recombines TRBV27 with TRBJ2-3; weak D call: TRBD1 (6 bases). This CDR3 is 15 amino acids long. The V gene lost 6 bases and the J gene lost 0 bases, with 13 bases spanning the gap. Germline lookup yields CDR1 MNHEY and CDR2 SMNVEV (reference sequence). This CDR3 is CASSRQDFSTDTQYF. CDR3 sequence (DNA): TGTGCCAGCAGCAGACAGGACTTCAGCACAGATACGCAGTATTTT.

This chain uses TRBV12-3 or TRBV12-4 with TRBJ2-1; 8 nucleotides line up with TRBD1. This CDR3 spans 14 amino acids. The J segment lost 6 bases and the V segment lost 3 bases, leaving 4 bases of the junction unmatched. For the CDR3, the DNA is TGTGCCAGCAGTTTCGGGACAGGCCCCAATGAGCAGTTCTTC. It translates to CASSFGTGPNEQFF.

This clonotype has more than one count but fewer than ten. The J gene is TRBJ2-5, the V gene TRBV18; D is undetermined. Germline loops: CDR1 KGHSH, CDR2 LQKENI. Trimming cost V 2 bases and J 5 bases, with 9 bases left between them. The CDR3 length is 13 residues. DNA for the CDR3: TGTGCCAGCTCACCAAACTTCGGGGAGACCCAGTACTTC. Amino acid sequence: CASSPNFGETQYF.

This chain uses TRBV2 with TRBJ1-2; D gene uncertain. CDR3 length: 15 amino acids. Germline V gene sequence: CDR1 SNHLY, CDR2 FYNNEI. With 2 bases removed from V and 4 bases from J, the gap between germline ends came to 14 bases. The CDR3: CASSEFWQESYGYTF. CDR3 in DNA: TGTGCCAGCAGTGAATTTTGGCAGGAAAGCTATGGCTACACCTTC.

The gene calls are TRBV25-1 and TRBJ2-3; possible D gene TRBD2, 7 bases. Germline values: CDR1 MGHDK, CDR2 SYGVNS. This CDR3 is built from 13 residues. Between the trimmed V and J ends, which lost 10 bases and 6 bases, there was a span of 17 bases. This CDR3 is CAISQGGVDTQYF. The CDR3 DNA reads TGTGCCATCTCACAGGGAGGGGTCGATACGCAGTATTTT.

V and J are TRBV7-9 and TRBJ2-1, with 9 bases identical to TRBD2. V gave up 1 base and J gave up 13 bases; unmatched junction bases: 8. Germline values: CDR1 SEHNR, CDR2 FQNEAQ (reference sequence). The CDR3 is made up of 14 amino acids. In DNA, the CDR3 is TGTGCCAGCAGCTTAGGAATAGCGGGAGAACAACAGTTCTTC. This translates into CASSLGIAGEQQFF.

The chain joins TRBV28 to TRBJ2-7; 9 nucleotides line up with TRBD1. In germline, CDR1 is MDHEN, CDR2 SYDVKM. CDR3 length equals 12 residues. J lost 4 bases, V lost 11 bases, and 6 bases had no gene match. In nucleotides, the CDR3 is TGTGCCTACGGGGACAGGGTGTACGAGCAGTACTTC. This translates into CAYGDRVYEQYF.

The CDR3 protein is CASSYKGTAGVDTDTQYF. The CDR3 DNA follows: TGTGCCAGCAGTTACAAGGGGACGGCGGGAGTAGATACAGATACGCAGTATTTT. The chain uses TRBV6-5 and TRBJ2-3; 7 bases are shared with TRBD2. This CDR3 contains 18 residues. Germline values: CDR1 MNHEY, CDR2 SVGAGI. V shed 2 bases, J shed 3 bases, and the junction held 14 bases outside the gene matches.

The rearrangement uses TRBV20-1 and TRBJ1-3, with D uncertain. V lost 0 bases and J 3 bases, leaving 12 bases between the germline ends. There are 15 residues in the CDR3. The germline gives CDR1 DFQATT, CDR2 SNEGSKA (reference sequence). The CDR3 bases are TGCAGTGCTAGAGATTTAGGAGGAGTTGGAAACACCATATATTTT. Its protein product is CSARDLGGVGNTIYF.

CDR3 sequence: CASSPLDRSPLHF. CDR3 coding DNA: TGTGCCAGCAGTCCTCTCGATCGTTCACCCCTCCACTTT. This chain joins TRBV28 and TRBJ1-6; D remains ambiguous. The CDR3 has 13 residues. With 5 bases removed from V and 9 bases from J, the gap between germline ends came to 11 bases. Germline loops: CDR1 MDHEN, CDR2 SYDVKM.

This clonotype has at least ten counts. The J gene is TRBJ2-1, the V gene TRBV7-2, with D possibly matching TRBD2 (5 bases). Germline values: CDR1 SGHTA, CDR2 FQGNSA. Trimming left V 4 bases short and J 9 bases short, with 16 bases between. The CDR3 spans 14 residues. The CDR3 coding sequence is TGTGCCAGCAGCTCCCTAACGGGAAGGGTTGAGCAGTTCTTC. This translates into CASSSLTGRVEQFF.

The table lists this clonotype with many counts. The CDR3 nucleotides read TGTGCCAGCAGCTCTAAAAGCGGCTACAATGAGCAGTTCTTC. Residues: CASSSKSGYNEQFF. The genes are TRBV7-2 and TRBJ2-1; D may be TRBD2 (5 bases). Per germline, CDR1 SGHTA and CDR2 FQGNSA. This CDR3 region has 14 residues. Trimming removed 4 bases from V and 3 bases from J, with 10 bases in between.

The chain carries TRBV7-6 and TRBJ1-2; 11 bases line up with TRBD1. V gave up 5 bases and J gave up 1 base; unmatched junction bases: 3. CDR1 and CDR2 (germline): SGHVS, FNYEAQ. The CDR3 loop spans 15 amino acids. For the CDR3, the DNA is TGTGCCAGCAGCCCCGGGACAGGGGGTAACTATGGCTACACCTTC. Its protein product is CASSPGTGGNYGYTF.

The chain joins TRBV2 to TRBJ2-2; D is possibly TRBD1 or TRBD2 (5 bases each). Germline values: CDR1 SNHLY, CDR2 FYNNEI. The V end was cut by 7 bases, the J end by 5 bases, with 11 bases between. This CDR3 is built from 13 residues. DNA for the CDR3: TGTGCCAGCATGCAGGGAGTTACCGGGGAGCTGTTTTTT. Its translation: CASMQGVTGELFF.

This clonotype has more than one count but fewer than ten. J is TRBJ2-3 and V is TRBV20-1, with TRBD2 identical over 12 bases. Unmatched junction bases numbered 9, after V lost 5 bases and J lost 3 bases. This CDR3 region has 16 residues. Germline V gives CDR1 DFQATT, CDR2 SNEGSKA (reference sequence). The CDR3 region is CSAASGRADRTDTQYF. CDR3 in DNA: TGCAGTGCTGCTAGCGGGAGGGCCGATAGAACAGATACGCAGTATTTT.

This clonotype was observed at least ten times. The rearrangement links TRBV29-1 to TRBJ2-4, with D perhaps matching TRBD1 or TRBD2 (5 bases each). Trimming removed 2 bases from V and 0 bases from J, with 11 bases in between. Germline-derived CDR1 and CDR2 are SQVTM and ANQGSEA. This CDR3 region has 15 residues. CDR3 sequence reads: CSVEHGTVAKNIQYF. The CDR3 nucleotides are TGCAGCGTTGAACATGGGACGGTAGCCAAAAACATTCAGTACTTC. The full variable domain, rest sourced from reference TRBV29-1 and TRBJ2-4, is SAVISQKPSRDICQRGTSLTIQCQVDSQVTMMFWYRQQPGQSLTLIATANQGSEATYESGFVIDKFPISRPNLTFSTLTVSNMSPEDSSIYLCSVEHGTVAKNIQYFGAGTRLSVL.

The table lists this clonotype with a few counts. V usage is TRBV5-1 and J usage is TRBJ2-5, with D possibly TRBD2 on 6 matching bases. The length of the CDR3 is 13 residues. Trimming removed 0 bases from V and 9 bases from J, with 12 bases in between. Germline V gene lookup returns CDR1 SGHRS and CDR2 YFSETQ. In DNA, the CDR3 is TGCGCCAGCAGCTTGGTGGGGACTGACGCCCAGTACTTC. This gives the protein CASSLVGTDAQYF.

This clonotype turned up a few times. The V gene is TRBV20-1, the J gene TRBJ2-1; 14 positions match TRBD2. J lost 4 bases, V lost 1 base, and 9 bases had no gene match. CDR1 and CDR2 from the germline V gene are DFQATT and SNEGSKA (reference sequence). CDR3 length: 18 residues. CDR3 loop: CSARGIGLAGGLYNEQFF. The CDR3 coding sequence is TGCAGTGCTAGAGGTATCGGACTAGCGGGAGGACTGTACAATGAGCAGTTCTTC.

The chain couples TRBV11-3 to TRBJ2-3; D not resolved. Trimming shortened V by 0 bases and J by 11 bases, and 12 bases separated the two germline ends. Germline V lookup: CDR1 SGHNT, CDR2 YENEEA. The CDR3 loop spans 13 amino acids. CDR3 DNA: TGTGCCAGCAGCTTAGACGGGCTCCCAGAGCAGTATTTT. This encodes CASSLDGLPEQYF.

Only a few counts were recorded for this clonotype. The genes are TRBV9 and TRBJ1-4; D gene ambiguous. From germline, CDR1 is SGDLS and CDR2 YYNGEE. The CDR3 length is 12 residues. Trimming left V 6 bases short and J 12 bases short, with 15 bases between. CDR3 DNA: TGTGCCAGCATGGGGTCCTCCTGGGAACTGTTTTTT. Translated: CASMGSSWELFF.

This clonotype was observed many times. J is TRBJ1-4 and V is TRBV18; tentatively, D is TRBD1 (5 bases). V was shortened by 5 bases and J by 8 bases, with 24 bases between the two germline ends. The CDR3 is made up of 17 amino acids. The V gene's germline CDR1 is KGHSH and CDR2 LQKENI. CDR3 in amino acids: CASSEGLVSQTGEKLFF. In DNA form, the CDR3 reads TGTGCCAGCTCAGAGGGACTCGTGTCTCAAACGGGGGAAAAACTGTTTTTT.

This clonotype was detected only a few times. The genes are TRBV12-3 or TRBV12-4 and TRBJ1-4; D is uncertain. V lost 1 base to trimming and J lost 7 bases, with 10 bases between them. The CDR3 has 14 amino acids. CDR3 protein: CASSLDSAPEKLFF. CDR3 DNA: TGTGCCAGCAGTTTAGATTCGGCTCCTGAAAAACTGTTTTTT.

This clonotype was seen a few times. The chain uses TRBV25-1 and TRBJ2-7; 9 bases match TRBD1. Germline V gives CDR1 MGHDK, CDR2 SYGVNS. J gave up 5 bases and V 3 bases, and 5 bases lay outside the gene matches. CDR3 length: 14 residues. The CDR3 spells CASSDGTGSHEQYF. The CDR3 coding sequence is TGTGCCAGCAGTGACGGGACAGGGTCACACGAGCAGTACTTC.

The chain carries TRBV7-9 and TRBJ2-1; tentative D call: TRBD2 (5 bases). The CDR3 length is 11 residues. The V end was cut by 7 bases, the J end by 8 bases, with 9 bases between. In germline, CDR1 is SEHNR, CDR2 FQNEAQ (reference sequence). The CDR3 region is CASNRGDEQFF. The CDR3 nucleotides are TGTGCCAGCAACCGGGGAGATGAGCAGTTCTTC.

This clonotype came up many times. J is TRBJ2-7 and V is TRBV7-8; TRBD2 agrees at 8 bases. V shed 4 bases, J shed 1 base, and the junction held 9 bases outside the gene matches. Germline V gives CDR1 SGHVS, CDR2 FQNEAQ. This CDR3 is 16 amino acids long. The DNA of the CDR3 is TGTGCCAGCAGCTCCCCCCGCGGGAGGCCTTCCTACGAGCAGTACTTC. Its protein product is CASSSPRGRPSYEQYF. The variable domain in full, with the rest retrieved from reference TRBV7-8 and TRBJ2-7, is GAGVSQSPRYKVAKRGQDVALRCDPISGHVSLFWYQQALGQGPEFLTYFQNEAQLDKSGLPSDRFFAERPEGSVSTLKIQRTQQEDSAVYLCASSSPRGRPSYEQYFGPGTRLTVT.

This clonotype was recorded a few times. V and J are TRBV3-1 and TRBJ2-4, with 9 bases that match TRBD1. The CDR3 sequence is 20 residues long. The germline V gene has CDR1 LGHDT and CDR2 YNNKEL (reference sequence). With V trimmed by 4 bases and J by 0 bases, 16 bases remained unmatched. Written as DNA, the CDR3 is TGTGCCAGCAGCCGCGAAAGGGACAGGGTTTTAGGTCTAGCCAAAAACATTCAGTACTTC. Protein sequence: CASSRERDRVLGLAKNIQYF.

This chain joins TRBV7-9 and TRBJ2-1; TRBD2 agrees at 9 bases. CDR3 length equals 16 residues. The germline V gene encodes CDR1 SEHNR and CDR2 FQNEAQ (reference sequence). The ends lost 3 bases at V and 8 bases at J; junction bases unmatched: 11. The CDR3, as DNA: TGTGCCAGCAGCTTCATTTCTCCTAGCGGGATGGATGAGCAGTTCTTC. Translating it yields CASSFISPSGMDEQFF.

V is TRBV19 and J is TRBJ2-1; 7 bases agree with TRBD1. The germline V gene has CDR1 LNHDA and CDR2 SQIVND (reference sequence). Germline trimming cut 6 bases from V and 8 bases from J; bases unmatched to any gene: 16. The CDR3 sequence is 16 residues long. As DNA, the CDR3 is TGTGCCAGTAGCCTAGAAGGGGGCAACGGTGTCGATGAGCAGTTCTTC. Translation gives CASSLEGGNGVDEQFF.

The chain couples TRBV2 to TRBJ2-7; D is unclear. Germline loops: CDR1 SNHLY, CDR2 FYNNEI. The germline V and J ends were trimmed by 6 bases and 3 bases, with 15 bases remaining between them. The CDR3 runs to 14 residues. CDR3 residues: CASSLILPGYEQYF. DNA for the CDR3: TGTGCCAGCAGCCTTATTTTGCCCGGCTACGAGCAGTACTTC.

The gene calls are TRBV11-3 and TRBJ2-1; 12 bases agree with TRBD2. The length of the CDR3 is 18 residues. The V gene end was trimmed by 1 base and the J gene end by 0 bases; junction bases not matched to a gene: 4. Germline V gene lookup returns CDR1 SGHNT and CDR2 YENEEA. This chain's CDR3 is CASSLGGLAGPSYNEQFF. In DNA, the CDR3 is TGTGCCAGCAGCTTAGGTGGACTAGCGGGACCCTCCTACAATGAGCAGTTCTTC.